This T cell receptor beta chain was captured in a study of shared clonotypes between healthy human individuals. Study details: The composition of the donors was two women and a few men aged 18 to 49. Researchers assigned three CD4 naive, three CD4 memory, two CD8 naive and one CD8 memory plate to each donor. Whole-study results and caveats: Some naive CD4 clonotypes, 4.5% to 5.5%, turned up in common across several donors.

The CDR3 loop spans 14 amino acids. From germline, CDR1 is SGHKS and CDR2 YYEKEE (reference sequence). Losses at the gene ends were 4 bases for V and 7 bases for J; bases not matched to a gene: 8. A word on this clone: What it binds is unknown.

In replicate PCRs of sorted subsets, around 200 ng DNA, approximately 28,000 T cell genomes, was used. Sequenced by immunoSEQ multiplex PCR; TCRdb stores in-frame clones only, minus some. The sample carries about 1.4 million clones, roughly 96% recorded once. The rearrangement uses TRBV5-5 and TRBJ1-5, with TRBD1 matching over 7 bases. The specimen sequenced was naive CD4+ T cells sorted from blood. The subset: CD45RA+ positively selected. The receptor's source is a man aged 25-45 years in good health. CDR3 sequence: CASSRGQVGQPQHF. As DNA, the CDR3 is TGTGCCAGCAGCCGCGGACAGGTGGGGCAGCCCCAGCATTTT.